One and the same sample provided the 23 T cell receptor beta chains below, sequenced in a study of cytomegalovirus exposure and HLA in healthy donors. The PCR made use of 60 Vbeta and 13 Jbeta primers. Libraries were prepared by immunoSEQ multiplex PCR; TCRdb keeps only in-frame clonotypes and omits some of them. The sample table includes more than 100,000 clones. The specimen sequenced was PBMCs. All receptors come from a man between 40 and 49 years old in good health and CMV-seronegative.

The chain links TRBV7-6 to TRBJ2-5; 14 bases fit TRBD2. The CDR3 is made up of 16 amino acids. Germline CDR1 and CDR2: SGHVS and FNYEAQ. V lost 1 base and J lost 5; bases outside the gene matches: 3. The DNA for the CDR3 is TGTGCCAGCAGCTTAGGGGGACTAGCGGGAGTGGAGACCCAGTACTTC. Protein: CASSLGGLAGVETQYF.

The rearrangement links TRBV7-2 to TRBJ1-1; 9 positions agree with TRBD1. CDR3 length equals 14 residues. The V and J ends lost 7 bases and 1 base, in that order; junction bases with no gene match: 4. Germline CDR1 SGHTA, CDR2 FQGNSA. The CDR3 DNA follows: TGTGCCAGCACCTGGGACAGGGCGAACACTGAAGCTTTCTTT. Protein sequence: CASTWDRANTEAFF.

The chain carries TRBV5-4 and TRBJ2-1; 7 bases match TRBD2. In germline, CDR1 is SGHNT, CDR2 YYREEE (reference sequence). Trimming cost V 4 bases and J 3 bases; bases outside gene matches: 7. This CDR3 comprises 15 residues. The chain's CDR3 is CASSPAWEGYNEQFF. The CDR3 bases are TGTGCCAGCAGCCCAGCGTGGGAGGGCTACAATGAGCAGTTCTTC. Drawing the rest from reference TRBV5-4 and TRBJ2-1, the complete variable domain is ETGVTQSPTHLIKTRGQQVTLRCSSQSGHNTVSWYQQALGQGPQFIFQYYREEENGRGNFPPRFSGLQFPNYSSELNVNALELDDSALYLCASSPAWEGYNEQFFGPGTRLTVL.

This sequence joins TRBV11-2 and TRBJ1-1; D gene uncertain. The germline V and J ends were trimmed by 1 base and 3 bases, with 6 bases remaining between them. The CDR3 runs 13 residues. From germline, CDR1 is SGHAT and CDR2 FQNNGV. The CDR3 loop is CASSLGGDTEAFF. DNA for the CDR3: TGTGCCAGCAGCTTAGGGGGAGACACTGAAGCTTTCTTT.

The chain joins TRBV6-5 to TRBJ2-1; D ambiguous. Germline V gene lookup returns CDR1 MNHEY and CDR2 SVGAGI. The CDR3 runs 13 residues. The V and J ends lost 5 bases and 2 bases respectively, with 7 bases between them. CDR3 sequence (DNA): TGTGCCAGCAGTGCAGATACCTACAATGAGCAGTTCTTC. Translation: CASSADTYNEQFF.

This chain joins TRBV5-1 and TRBJ2-5; D gene ambiguous. Per the germline V gene, CDR1 is SGHRS and CDR2 is YFSETQ. This CDR3 has 11 amino acids. Trimming took off 4 bases at V and 2 bases at J, with 3 bases between the two ends. The CDR3 DNA follows: TGCGCCAGCAGCCAACAAGAGACCCAGTACTTC. This sequence encodes CASSQQETQYF.

The gene calls are TRBV27 and TRBJ2-3, with TRBD2 matching over 12 bases. CDR3 length: 15 amino acids. Per germline, CDR1 MNHEY and CDR2 SMNVEV (reference sequence). Trimming took 3 bases from V and 7 from J; bases not matched to a gene: 5. DNA for the CDR3: TGTGCCAGCAGTTTGACTAGCGGGGGCCGCCATACGCAGTATTTT. As protein: CASSLTSGGRHTQYF.

The V call is TRBV4-2, the J call TRBJ1-1, with 7 positions matching TRBD1. Trimming cost V 2 bases and J 6 bases; bases outside gene matches: 9. CDR1 is LGHNA, CDR2 YNFKEQ, per germline. This CDR3 has 15 amino acids. The CDR3 is CASSQPGKGASEAFF. Here the CDR3 DNA reads TGTGCCAGCAGCCAACCCGGGAAGGGGGCCTCTGAAGCTTTCTTT.

The V and J genes are TRBV2 and TRBJ2-5; 14 bases are shared with TRBD2. The CDR3 covers 15 residues. Germline V lookup: CDR1 SNHLY, CDR2 FYNNEI. V dropped 7 bases and J dropped 5; count of bases not matched to a gene: 6. In DNA, the CDR3 is TGTGCCAGCATCGAGACTAGCGGGGGGGCGGAGACCCAGTACTTC. It yields the protein CASIETSGGAETQYF. The full variable domain, with the rest looked up from reference TRBV2 and TRBJ2-5, is EPEVTQTPSHQVTQMGQEVILRCVPISNHLYFYWYRQILGQKVEFLVSFYNNEISEKSEIFDDQFSVERPDGSNFTLKIRSTKLEDSAMYFCASIETSGGAETQYFGPGTRLLVL.

The V and J genes are TRBV7-9 and TRBJ1-2; 7 nucleotides align to TRBD1. This CDR3 is 15 amino acids long. Germline V lookup: CDR1 SEHNR, CDR2 FQNEAQ (reference sequence). V lost 4 bases to trimming and J lost 8 bases; unmatched junction nucleotides: 13. The CDR3 DNA reads as TGTGCCAGCAGCTCGGGACAGATCAGAACGGCAGGCTACACCTTC. Amino acids: CASSSGQIRTAGYTF.

The chain joins TRBV27 to TRBJ2-4; 10 bases line up with TRBD1. J lost 5 bases, V lost 0 bases, and 7 bases had no gene match. Germline V gene sequence: CDR1 MNHEY, CDR2 SMNVEV (reference sequence). This CDR3 comprises 17 residues. In DNA form, the CDR3 reads TGTGCCAGCAGTTTATCGCGGGACAGGGGTTACCAAAACATTCAGTACTTC. Translating it yields CASSLSRDRGYQNIQYF.

This chain connects TRBV5-1 to TRBJ2-7; the match to TRBD1 covers 8 bases. CDR1 is SGHRS, CDR2 YFSETQ, per germline. V lost 2 bases to trimming and J lost 7 bases; unmatched junction nucleotides: 5. The CDR3 consists of 13 residues. CDR3: CASSLTGGGEQYF. CDR3 nucleotides: TGCGCCAGCAGCTTAACAGGGGGAGGAGAGCAGTACTTC.

J is TRBJ1-4 and V is TRBV7-9; 8 bases map to TRBD1. With V trimmed by 5 bases and J by 6 bases, 8 bases remained unmatched. This CDR3 spans 15 amino acids. Looked up from germline, CDR1 is SEHNR and CDR2 is FQNEAQ (reference sequence). CDR3 coding DNA: TGTGCCAGCAGCATTCCAGGGGGCAGGGATGAAAAACTGTTTTTT. This encodes CASSIPGGRDEKLFF.

The chain carries TRBV27 and TRBJ1-2, with D perhaps TRBD1 (5 bases). The ends were cut back, 1 base at V and 2 bases at J, with 8 bases in the middle. The CDR3 contains 14 residues. Germline values: CDR1 MNHEY, CDR2 SMNVEV (reference sequence). This CDR3 is CASSLYPGNYGYTF. In nucleotides, the CDR3 is TGTGCCAGCAGTTTATACCCAGGGAACTATGGCTACACCTTC.

The chain couples TRBV7-9 to TRBJ1-6; no definite D call. Germline V lookup: CDR1 SEHNR, CDR2 FQNEAQ (reference sequence). The CDR3 extends over 12 amino acids. V shed 3 bases and J shed 7 bases, with 4 bases lying between them. In DNA, the CDR3 is TGTGCCAGCAGCTTGGAGAATTCACCCCTCCACTTT. The encoded protein is CASSLENSPLHF.

The chain carries TRBV7-2 and TRBJ2-1; 7 bases line up with TRBD2. From germline, CDR1 is SGHTA and CDR2 FQGNSA. CDR3 length: 15 amino acids. With 7 bases clipped from V and 4 bases from J, the junction kept 10 bases outside the gene matches. CDR3 in amino acids: CASIRGDYRYNEQFF. The CDR3 coding sequence is TGTGCCAGCATCCGGGGGGACTACCGGTACAATGAGCAGTTCTTC.

Here the CDR3 reads CASSFFQETQYF. The CDR3 DNA follows: TGTGCCAGCAGCTTCTTCCAAGAGACCCAGTACTTC. The chain joins TRBV7-6 to TRBJ2-5; no firm D call. V lost 3 bases to trimming and J lost 1 base, with 3 bases between them. The germline CDR1 and CDR2 sequences are SGHVS and FNYEAQ. The CDR3 covers 12 residues.

The chain is built from TRBV28 and TRBJ2-5, with D perhaps matching TRBD1 (7 bases). V was cut by 6 bases and J by 1 base, with 15 bases left in between. The CDR3 loop spans 15 amino acids. Germline V gene sequence: CDR1 MDHEN, CDR2 SYDVKM. CDR3 DNA sequence: TGTGCCAGCAGCCCAGGGGGGTTAGGCCAAGAGACCCAGTACTTC. Protein: CASSPGGLGQETQYF.

This chain connects TRBV7-9 to TRBJ2-5; 7 bases fit TRBD2. V was pared by 5 bases and J by 10 bases, with 13 bases of the junction left unmatched. The CDR3 is 14 amino acids. The germline V gene encodes CDR1 SEHNR and CDR2 FQNEAQ (reference sequence). As DNA, the CDR3 is TGTGCCAGCAGCCGAGCTAGCGGAGCTAGGGACCAGTACTTC. It yields the protein CASSRASGARDQYF.

This chain connects TRBV30 to TRBJ1-4; no firm D call. The CDR3 totals 15 residues. Trimming cost V 2 bases and J 8 bases, with 18 bases left between them. Germline CDR1 is GTSNPN and CDR2 is SVGIG (reference sequence). CDR3 DNA: TGTGCCTGGAGTAATGGGGAGCGTGTGGGGGAAAAACTGTTTTTT. This sequence encodes CAWSNGERVGEKLFF. Supplemented by reference TRBV30 and TRBJ1-4, the full variable domain reads SQTIHQWPATLVQPVGSPLSLECTVEGTSNPNLYWYRQAAGRGLQLLFYSVGIGQISSEVPQNLSASRPQDRQFILSSKKLLLSDSGFYLCAWSNGERVGEKLFFGSGTQLSVL.

The CDR3 protein is CASTTRQVPYEQYF. CDR3 sequence (DNA): TGTGCCAGCACTACCCGGCAGGTCCCCTACGAGCAGTACTTC. The chain employs TRBV6-1 and TRBJ2-7; D not certain. This CDR3 comprises 14 residues. Germline V gene sequence: CDR1 MNHNS, CDR2 SASEGT. V was shortened by 7 bases and J by 2 bases, with 15 bases between the two germline ends.

The gene calls are TRBV6-5 and TRBJ2-1; 9 bases match TRBD1. This CDR3 is 16 amino acids long. The V gene end was trimmed by 0 bases and the J gene end by 4 bases; junction bases not matched to a gene: 4. Germline V gene sequence: CDR1 MNHEY, CDR2 SVGAGI. The CDR3 nucleotides are TGTGCCAGCAGTTACTCCCACAGGGGGCTTTACAATGAGCAGTTCTTC. Amino acids: CASSYSHRGLYNEQFF.

The CDR3 nucleotides are TGCGCCAGCAGCTCGCGATCCTCAAGAGAGACCCAGTACTTC. Its protein is CASSSRSSRETQYF. The V gene is TRBV5-1, the J gene TRBJ2-5; D gene unclear. The ends were cut back, 3 bases at V and 4 bases at J, with 13 bases in the middle. The CDR3 length is 14 residues. CDR1 SGHRS and CDR2 YFSETQ come from the germline V gene.